The TCR beta chain under discussion was sequenced for a study of PD-1 blockade in classical Hodgkin lymphoma. Study observations and caveats: Before treatment, TCR diversity in newly diagnosed patients was reportedly lower than in healthy donors.

With 3 bases clipped from V and 2 bases from J, the junction kept 9 bases outside the gene matches. CDR3 size: 16 residues. From germline, CDR1 is SQVTM and CDR2 ANQGSEA. Produced via immunoSEQ multiplex PCR; TCRdb's table is partial and in-frame only. The data contain just over 14,000 clones, about 89% of them seen just once; the ten biggest clones take up 5% to 6.5%. This clone was observed a single time. What it recognizes is unknown. The time point: newly diagnosed, previously untreated cHL patient sample. Isolated CD8+ T cells were derived from thawed PBMCs through magnetic negative selection. This receptor was obtained from a human donor with classical Hodgkin lymphoma. The chain has TRBV29-1 and TRBJ2-5, with TRBD2 matching 10 bases. Sequenced material: CD8+ T cells from blood. CDR3 region: CSVEGPGLAVQETQYF. In DNA, the CDR3 is TGCAGCGTTGAGGGACCTGGACTAGCGGTACAAGAGACCCAGTACTTC.